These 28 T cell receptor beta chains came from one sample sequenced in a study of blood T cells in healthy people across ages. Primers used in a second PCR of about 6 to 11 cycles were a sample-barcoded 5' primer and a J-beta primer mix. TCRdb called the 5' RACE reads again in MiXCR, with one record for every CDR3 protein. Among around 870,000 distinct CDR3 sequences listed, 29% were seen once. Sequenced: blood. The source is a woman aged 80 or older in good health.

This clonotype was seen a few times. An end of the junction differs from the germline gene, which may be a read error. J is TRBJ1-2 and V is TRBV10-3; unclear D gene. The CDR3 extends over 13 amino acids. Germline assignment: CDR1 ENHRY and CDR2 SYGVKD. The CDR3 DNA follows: TGTGCCATCAGTGAAACGGAGAACTATGGCTACATCTTC. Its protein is CAISETENYGYIF.

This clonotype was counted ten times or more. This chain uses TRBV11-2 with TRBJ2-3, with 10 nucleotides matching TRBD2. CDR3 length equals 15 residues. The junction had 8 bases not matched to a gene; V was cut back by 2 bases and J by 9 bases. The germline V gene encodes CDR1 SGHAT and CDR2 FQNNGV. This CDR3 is CASSLLASGGITQYF. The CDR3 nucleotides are TGTGCCAGCAGCTTATTGGCTAGCGGGGGCATAACGCAGTATTTT.

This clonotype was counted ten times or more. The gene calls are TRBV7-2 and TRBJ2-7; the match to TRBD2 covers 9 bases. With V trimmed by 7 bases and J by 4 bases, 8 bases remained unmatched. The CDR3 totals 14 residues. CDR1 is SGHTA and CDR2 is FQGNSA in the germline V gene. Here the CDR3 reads CASTRAGGMYEQYF. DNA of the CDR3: TGTGCCAGCACCCGAGCGGGGGGCATGTACGAGCAGTACTTC.

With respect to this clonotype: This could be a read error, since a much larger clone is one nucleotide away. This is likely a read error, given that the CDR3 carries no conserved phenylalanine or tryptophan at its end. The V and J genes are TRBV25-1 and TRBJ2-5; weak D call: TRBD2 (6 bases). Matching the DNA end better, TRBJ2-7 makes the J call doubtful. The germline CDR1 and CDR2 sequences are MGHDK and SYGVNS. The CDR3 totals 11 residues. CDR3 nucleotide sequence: TGTGCCAGCAGCGGGGGCTACGAGCAGTACTGC. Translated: CASSGGYEQYC.

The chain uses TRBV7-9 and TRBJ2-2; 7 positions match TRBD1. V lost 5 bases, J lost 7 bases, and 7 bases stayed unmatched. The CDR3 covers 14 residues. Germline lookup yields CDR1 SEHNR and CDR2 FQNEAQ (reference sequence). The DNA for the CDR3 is TGTGCCAGCAGCGACAGGGAGATTAGCGGGGAGCTGTTTTTT. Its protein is CASSDREISGELFF.

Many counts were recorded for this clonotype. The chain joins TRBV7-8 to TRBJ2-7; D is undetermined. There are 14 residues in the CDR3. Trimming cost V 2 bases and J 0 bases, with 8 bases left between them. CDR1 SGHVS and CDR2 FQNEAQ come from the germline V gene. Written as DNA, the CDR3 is TGTGCCAGCAGCTTAAGGCGTAACTCCTACGAGCAGTACTTC. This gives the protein CASSLRRNSYEQYF.

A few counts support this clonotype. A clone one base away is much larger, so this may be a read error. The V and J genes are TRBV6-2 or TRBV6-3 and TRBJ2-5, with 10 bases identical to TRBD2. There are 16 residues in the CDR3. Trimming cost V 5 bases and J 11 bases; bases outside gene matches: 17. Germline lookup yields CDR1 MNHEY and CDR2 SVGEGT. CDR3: CASSNSGGPSYNEQYF. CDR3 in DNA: TGTGCCAGCAGTAATAGCGGGGGGCCATCCTACAATGAGCAGTACTTC.

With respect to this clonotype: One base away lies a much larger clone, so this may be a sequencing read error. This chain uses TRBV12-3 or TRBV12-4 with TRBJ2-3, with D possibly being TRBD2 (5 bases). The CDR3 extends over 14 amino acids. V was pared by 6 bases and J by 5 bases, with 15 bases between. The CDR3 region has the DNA TGTGCCAGCAGGGTCGGGGTGGGCGGAGATACGCAGTATTTT. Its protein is CASRVGVGGDTQYF.

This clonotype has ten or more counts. The CDR3 DNA reads as TGTGCCAGCAGTTTTACTCCCGGCAGGGGGCTCAATGAGCAGTTCTTC. This gives the protein CASSFTPGRGLNEQFF. The chain has TRBV12-3 or TRBV12-4 and TRBJ2-1; TRBD1 agrees at 8 bases. This CDR3 has 16 residues. Germline trimming cut 3 bases from V and 6 bases from J; bases unmatched to any gene: 10.

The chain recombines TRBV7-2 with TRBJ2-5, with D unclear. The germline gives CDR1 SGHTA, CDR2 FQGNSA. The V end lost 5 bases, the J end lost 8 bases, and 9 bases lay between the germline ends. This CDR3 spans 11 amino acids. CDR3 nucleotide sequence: TGTGCCAGCAGCCCCGCCCTAACCCAGTACTTC. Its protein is CASSPALTQYF.

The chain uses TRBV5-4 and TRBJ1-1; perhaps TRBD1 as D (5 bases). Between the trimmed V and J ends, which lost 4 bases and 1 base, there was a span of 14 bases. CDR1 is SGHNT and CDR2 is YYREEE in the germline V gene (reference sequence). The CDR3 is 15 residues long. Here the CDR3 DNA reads TGTGCCAGCAGCCAGGTGGGGCGCGCGAACACTGAAGCTTTCTTT. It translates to CASSQVGRANTEAFF.

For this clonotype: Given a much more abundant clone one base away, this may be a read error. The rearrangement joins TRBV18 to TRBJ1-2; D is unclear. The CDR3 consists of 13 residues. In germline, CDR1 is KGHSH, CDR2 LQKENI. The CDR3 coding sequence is TGTGCCTGCTCACCGCTCGGAAGGGAAGGCTACACCTTC. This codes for CACSPLGREGYTF.

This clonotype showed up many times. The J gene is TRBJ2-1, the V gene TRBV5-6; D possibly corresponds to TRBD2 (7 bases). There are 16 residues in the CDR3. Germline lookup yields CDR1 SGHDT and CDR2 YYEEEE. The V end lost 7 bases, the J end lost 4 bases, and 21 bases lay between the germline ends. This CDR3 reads CASDGGGGTYYNEQFF. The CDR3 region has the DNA TGTGCCAGCGACGGGGGAGGGGGAACCTATTACAATGAGCAGTTCTTC.

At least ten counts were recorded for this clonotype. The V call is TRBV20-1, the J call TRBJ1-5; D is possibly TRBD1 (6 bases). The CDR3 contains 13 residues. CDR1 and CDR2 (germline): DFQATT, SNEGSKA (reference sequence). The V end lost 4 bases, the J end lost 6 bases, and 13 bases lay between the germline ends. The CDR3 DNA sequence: TGCAGTGCTACTGCACAGGGCGGTCAGCCCCAGCATTTT. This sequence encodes CSATAQGGQPQHF.

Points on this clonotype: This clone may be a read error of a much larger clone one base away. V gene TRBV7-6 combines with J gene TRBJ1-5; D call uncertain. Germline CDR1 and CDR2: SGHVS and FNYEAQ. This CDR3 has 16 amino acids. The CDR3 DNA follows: TGTGCCAGCAGCTTAGGGTCCCCCGGGAGCAATCAGCCCCGGCATTTT. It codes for CASSLGSPGSNQPRHF.

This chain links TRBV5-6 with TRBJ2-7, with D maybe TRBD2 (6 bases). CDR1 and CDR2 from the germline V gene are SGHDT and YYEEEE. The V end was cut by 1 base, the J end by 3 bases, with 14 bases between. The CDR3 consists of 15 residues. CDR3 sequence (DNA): TGTGCCAGCAGCTTGTCCTCGACTAGGATCTACGAGCAGTACTTC. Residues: CASSLSSTRIYEQYF.

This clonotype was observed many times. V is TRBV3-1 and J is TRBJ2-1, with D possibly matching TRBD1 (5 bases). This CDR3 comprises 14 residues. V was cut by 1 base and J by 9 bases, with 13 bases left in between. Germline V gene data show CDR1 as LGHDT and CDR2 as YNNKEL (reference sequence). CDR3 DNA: TGTGCCAGCAGCCAAGTCCAGGGTTATAGTGAGCAGTTCTTC. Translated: CASSQVQGYSEQFF.

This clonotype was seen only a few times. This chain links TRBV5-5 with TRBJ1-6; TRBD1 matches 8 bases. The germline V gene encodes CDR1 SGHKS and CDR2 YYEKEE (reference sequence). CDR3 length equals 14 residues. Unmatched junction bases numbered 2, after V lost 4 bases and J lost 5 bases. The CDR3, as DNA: TGTGCCAGCAGCGGGACAGGCAATAATTCACCCCTCCACTTT. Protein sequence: CASSGTGNNSPLHF.

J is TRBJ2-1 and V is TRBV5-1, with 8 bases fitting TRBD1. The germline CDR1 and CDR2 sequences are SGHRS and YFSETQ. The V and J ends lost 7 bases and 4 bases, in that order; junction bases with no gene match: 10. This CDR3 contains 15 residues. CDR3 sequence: CASQGRDRTYNEQFF. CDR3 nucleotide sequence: TGCGCCAGCCAAGGCCGGGACAGGACGTACAATGAGCAGTTCTTC.

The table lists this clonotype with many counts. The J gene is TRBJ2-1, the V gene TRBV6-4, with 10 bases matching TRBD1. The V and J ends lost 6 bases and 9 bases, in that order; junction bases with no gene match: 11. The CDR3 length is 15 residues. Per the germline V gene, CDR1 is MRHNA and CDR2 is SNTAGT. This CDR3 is CASSRQGARVGEQFF. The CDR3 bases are TGTGCCAGCAGCCGACAGGGGGCGCGGGTCGGTGAGCAGTTCTTC.

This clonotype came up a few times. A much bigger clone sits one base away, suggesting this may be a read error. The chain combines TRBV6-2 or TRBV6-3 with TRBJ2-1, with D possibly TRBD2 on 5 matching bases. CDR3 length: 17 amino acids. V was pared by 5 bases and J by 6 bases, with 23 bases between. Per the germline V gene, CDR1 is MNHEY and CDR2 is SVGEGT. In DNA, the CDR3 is TGTGCCAGCAGTGGAGTCTCGATGGGAAAAGAGGGCAATGAGCAGTTCTTC. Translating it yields CASSGVSMGKEGNEQFF.

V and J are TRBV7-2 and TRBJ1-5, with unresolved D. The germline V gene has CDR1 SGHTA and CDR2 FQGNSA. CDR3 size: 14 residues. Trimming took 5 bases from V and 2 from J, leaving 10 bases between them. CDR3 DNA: TGTGCCAGCAGCCCACGGGAAGGCAATCAGCCCCAGCATTTT. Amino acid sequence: CASSPREGNQPQHF.

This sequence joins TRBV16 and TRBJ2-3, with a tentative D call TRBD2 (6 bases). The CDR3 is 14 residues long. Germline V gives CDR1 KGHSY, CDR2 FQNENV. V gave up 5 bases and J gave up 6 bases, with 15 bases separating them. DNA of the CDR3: TGTGCCAGCAGCGAGGACTATTCACAGGATACGCAGTATTTT. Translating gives CASSEDYSQDTQYF.

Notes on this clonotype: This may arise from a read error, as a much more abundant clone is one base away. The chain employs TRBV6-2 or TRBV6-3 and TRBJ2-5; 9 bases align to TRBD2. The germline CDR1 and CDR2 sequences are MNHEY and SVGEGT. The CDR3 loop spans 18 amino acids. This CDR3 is CAGSRAGTSSTIQETQYF. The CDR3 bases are TGTGCCGGCAGTCGAGCCGGGACTAGCAGCACAATCCAAGAGACCCAGTACTTC.

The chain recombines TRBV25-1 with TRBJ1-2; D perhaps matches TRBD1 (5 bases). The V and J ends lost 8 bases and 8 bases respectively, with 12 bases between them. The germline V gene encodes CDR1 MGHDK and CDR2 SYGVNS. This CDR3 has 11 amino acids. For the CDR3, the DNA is TGTGCCAGCCGCCGGGAGGGGGGCTACACCTTC. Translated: CASRREGGYTF.

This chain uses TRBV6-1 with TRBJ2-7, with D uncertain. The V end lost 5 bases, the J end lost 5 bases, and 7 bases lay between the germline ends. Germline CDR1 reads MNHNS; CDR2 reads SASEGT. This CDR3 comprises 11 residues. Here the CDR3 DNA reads TGTGCCAGCAGTATATCGGACGAGCAGTACTTC. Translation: CASSISDEQYF.

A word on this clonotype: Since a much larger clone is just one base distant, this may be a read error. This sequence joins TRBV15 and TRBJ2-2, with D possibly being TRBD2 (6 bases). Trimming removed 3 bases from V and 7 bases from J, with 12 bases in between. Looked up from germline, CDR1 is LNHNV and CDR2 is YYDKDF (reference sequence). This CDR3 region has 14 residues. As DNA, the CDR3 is TGTGCCACCAGCAGCTATGGGGGGTGCGGGGAGCTGTTTTTT. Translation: CATSSYGGCGELFF. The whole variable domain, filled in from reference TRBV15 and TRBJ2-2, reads DAMVIQNPRYQVTQFGKPVTLSCSQTLNHNVMYWYQQKSSQAPKLLFHYYDKDFNNEADTPDNFQSRRPNTSFCFLDIRSPGLGDTAMYLCATSSYGGCGELFFGEGSRLTVL.

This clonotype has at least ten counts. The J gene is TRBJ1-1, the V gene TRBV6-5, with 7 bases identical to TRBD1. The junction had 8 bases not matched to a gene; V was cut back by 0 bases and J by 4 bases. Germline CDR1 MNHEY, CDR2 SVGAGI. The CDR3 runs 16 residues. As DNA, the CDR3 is TGTGCCAGCAGTTACTCGAAATTCAGGGGGAGCACTGAAGCTTTCTTT. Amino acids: CASSYSKFRGSTEAFF.